One sample yielded the 18 T cell receptor beta chains listed below, sequenced in a study of PD-1 blockade in classical Hodgkin lymphoma. Produced via immunoSEQ multiplex PCR; TCRdb's table is partial and in-frame only. The sample has roughly 7,300 clones, 78% seen once. Indicated time point: newly diagnosed, previously untreated cHL patient sample. Sequencing used peripheral blood mononuclear cells (PBMCs). These receptor sequences come from a human donor with classical Hodgkin lymphoma.

This clone was counted between two and nine times. The sample contains more than one DNA sequence encoding this CDR3. The CDR3: CASSLEGRETQYF. The CDR3, as DNA: TGTGCCAGCAGCTTGGAGGGGCGGGAGACCCAGTACTTC. The chain combines TRBV5-4 with TRBJ2-5, with a tentative D call TRBD1 (5 bases). V lost 0 bases to trimming and J lost 5 bases, with 8 bases between them. Germline V gene sequence: CDR1 SGHNT, CDR2 YYREEE (reference sequence). The CDR3 has 13 residues.

The CDR3 spells CAISESWTSEGYEQYF. The CDR3 DNA is TGTGCCATCAGTGAGTCTTGGACTAGCGAGGGCTACGAGCAGTACTTC. The chain uses TRBV10-3 and TRBJ2-7; 9 bases line up with TRBD2. Unmatched junction bases numbered 6, after V lost 0 bases and J lost 3 bases. Germline assignment: CDR1 ENHRY and CDR2 SYGVKD. The CDR3 is made up of 16 amino acids.

The CDR3 here is CASSPWDRGDRGYTF. CDR3 nucleotide sequence: TGTGCCAGCAGTCCCTGGGACAGGGGAGATCGTGGCTACACCTTC. The chain employs TRBV27 and TRBJ1-2, with 10 nucleotides matching TRBD1. In germline, CDR1 is MNHEY, CDR2 SMNVEV (reference sequence). This CDR3 spans 15 amino acids. With 5 bases clipped from V and 7 bases from J, the junction kept 10 bases outside the gene matches.

The chain is built from TRBV7-2 and TRBJ2-7; TRBD1 matches 9 bases. There are 14 residues in the CDR3. J lost 2 bases, V lost 4 bases, and 3 bases had no gene match. CDR1 and CDR2 (germline): SGHTA, FQGNSA. CDR3: CASSSWTGAYEQYF. The DNA of the CDR3 is TGTGCCAGCAGCTCTTGGACAGGGGCCTACGAGCAGTACTTC. Complete variable domain (other parts from reference TRBV7-2 and TRBJ2-7): GAGVSQSPSNKVTEKGKDVELRCDPISGHTALYWYRQSLGQGLEFLIYFQGNSAPDKSGLPSDRFSAERTGGSVSTLTIQRTQQEDSAVYLCASSSWTGAYEQYFGPGTRLTVT.

This clone was counted only a few times. The chain uses TRBV27 and TRBJ1-5; TRBD1 matches 9 bases. The CDR3 has 15 amino acids. CDR1 and CDR2 from the germline V gene are MNHEY and SMNVEV (reference sequence). V lost 5 bases to trimming and J lost 1 base; unmatched junction nucleotides: 3. This CDR3 reads CASSMTGGSNQPQHF. The CDR3 region has the DNA TGTGCCAGCAGTATGACAGGGGGGAGCAATCAGCCCCAGCATTTT.

In this sample, this clone turned up a few times. The chain recombines TRBV7-9 with TRBJ2-1, with D hard to call. V dropped 2 bases and J dropped 3 bases, with 5 bases sitting between them. CDR1 is SEHNR, CDR2 FQNEAQ, per germline (reference sequence). The CDR3 length is 13 residues. The DNA for the CDR3 is TGTGCCAGCAGCTTACTAGACTACAATGAGCAGTTCTTC. It yields the protein CASSLLDYNEQFF.

The chain carries TRBV6-1 and TRBJ2-2; 10 bases are a match to TRBD2. Unmatched junction bases numbered 5, after V lost 5 bases and J lost 5 bases. Germline V gene lookup returns CDR1 MNHNS and CDR2 SASEGT. The CDR3 contains 15 residues. The CDR3 DNA sequence: TGTGCCAGCAGTCGGCTAGCGGGAGTAACCGGGGAGCTGTTTTTT. It codes for CASSRLAGVTGELFF.

CDR3: CASSRDRQTNEKLFF. In nucleotides, the CDR3 is TGTGCCAGCAGCCGAGACCGACAAACTAATGAAAAACTGTTTTTT. The chain couples TRBV4-2 to TRBJ1-4, with unresolved D. The CDR3 length is 15 residues. CDR1 and CDR2 from the germline V gene are LGHNA and YNFKEQ. With 4 bases removed from V and 1 base from J, the gap between germline ends came to 10 bases.

The table lists this clone with a count of one. The V gene is TRBV5-8, the J gene TRBJ2-7, with TRBD1 matching 8 bases. The CDR3 extends over 14 amino acids. Germline V CDR1 and CDR2: SGHTS, YDEGEE. The junction had 9 bases not matched to a gene; V was cut back by 5 bases and J by 5 bases. CDR3 nucleotide sequence: TGTGCCAGCAGTTCGACAGGGGTAAAGAACGAGCAGTACTTC. Translation: CASSSTGVKNEQYF. Variable domain in full (rest from reference TRBV5-8 and TRBJ2-7): EAGVTQSPTHLIKTRGQQATLRCSPISGHTSVYWYQQALGLGLQFLLWYDEGEERNRGNFPPRFSGRQFPNYSSELNVNALELEDSALYLCASSSTGVKNEQYFGPGTRLTVT.

This chain joins TRBV2 and TRBJ1-4; D remains unclear. Trimming stripped 2 bases from V and 0 bases from J, with 4 bases between. The CDR3 covers 14 residues. Germline-derived CDR1 and CDR2 are SNHLY and FYNNEI. The CDR3 here is CASSELATNEKLFF. The CDR3 coding sequence is TGTGCCAGCAGTGAACTAGCAACTAATGAAAAACTGTTTTTT. The full variable domain, its missing parts supplied by reference TRBV2 and TRBJ1-4, is EPEVTQTPSHQVTQMGQEVILRCVPISNHLYFYWYRQILGQKVEFLVSFYNNEISEKSEIFDDQFSVERPDGSNFTLKIRSTKLEDSAMYFCASSELATNEKLFFGSGTQLSVL.

V and J are TRBV10-3 and TRBJ1-3, with TRBD1 matching over 11 bases. With 4 bases clipped from V and 3 bases from J, the junction kept 2 bases outside the gene matches. The CDR3 has 15 residues. Per germline, CDR1 ENHRY and CDR2 SYGVKD. This CDR3 is CAISGTGGSGNTIYF. DNA for the CDR3: TGTGCCATCAGTGGGACAGGGGGCAGTGGAAACACCATATATTTT.

This sequence joins TRBV5-4 and TRBJ2-5; D is possibly TRBD1 (6 bases). CDR1 SGHNT and CDR2 YYREEE come from the germline V gene (reference sequence). The V gene lost 4 bases and the J gene lost 0 bases, with 13 bases spanning the gap. The CDR3 has 15 amino acids. The CDR3 is CASSTPTGNQETQYF. The CDR3 DNA is TGTGCCAGCAGCACCCCTACAGGGAACCAAGAGACCCAGTACTTC.

In its sample, this clone was seen a few times. The chain is built from TRBV7-3 and TRBJ2-1; 9 bases map to TRBD2. The CDR3 contains 14 residues. V trimming: 0 bases; J trimming: 8 bases; junction bases outside the gene matches: 2. The germline CDR1 and CDR2 sequences are SGHTA and FQGTGA. As DNA, the CDR3 is TGTGCCAGCAGCTTAACAACTAGCGGGTATGAGCAGTTCTTC. Translated, it gives CASSLTTSGYEQFF.

The chain recombines TRBV6-6 with TRBJ1-3; D not certain. The CDR3 is 14 amino acids. Trimming took 7 bases from V and 1 from J, leaving 11 bases between them. From germline, CDR1 is MNHNY and CDR2 SVGAGI (reference sequence). The CDR3 protein is CASTGEFSGNTIYF. The CDR3 DNA sequence: TGTGCCAGCACGGGCGAGTTTTCTGGAAACACCATATATTTT.

This clone has a handful of counts. CDR3 nucleotide sequence: TGTGCCAGCAGTTACGAGGGGCGGGGCTACGAGCAGTACTTC. As protein: CASSYEGRGYEQYF. The J gene is TRBJ2-7, the V gene TRBV6-5; TRBD2 is a possible D gene (6 bases). The V and J ends lost 2 bases and 3 bases respectively, with 11 bases between them. This CDR3 comprises 14 residues. Germline V gives CDR1 MNHEY, CDR2 SVGAGI.

J is TRBJ2-6 and V is TRBV30; D uncertain. The CDR3 runs 14 residues. Germline values: CDR1 GTSNPN, CDR2 SVGIG (reference sequence). V was trimmed by 7 bases and J by 0 bases, leaving 10 bases between them. The CDR3 coding sequence is TGTGCCTCGATACAGTACTCTGGGGCCAACGTCCTGACTTTC. Residues: CASIQYSGANVLTF.

V is TRBV28 and J is TRBJ2-7, with TRBD1 matching 10 bases. V gave up 2 bases and J gave up 1 base; unmatched junction bases: 2. This CDR3 spans 15 amino acids. Germline CDR1 and CDR2: MDHEN and SYDVKM. The CDR3 loop reads CASSLGQGESYEQYF. The CDR3 DNA follows: TGTGCCAGCAGTTTAGGACAGGGGGAATCCTACGAGCAGTACTTC. Full variable domain (outside the CDR3, taken from reference TRBV28 and TRBJ2-7): DVKVTQSSRYLVKRTGEKVFLECVQDMDHENMFWYRQDPGLGLRLIYFSYDVKMKEKGDIPEGYSVSREKKERFSLILESASTNQTSMYLCASSLGQGESYEQYFGPGTRLTVT.

For the CDR3, the DNA is TGTGCCAGCAGTCCCGGGACAGGGACAAGAGGCTACACCTTC. It yields the protein CASSPGTGTRGYTF. The rearrangement links TRBV6-1 to TRBJ1-2, with 9 positions matching TRBD1. This CDR3 is 14 amino acids long. The germline CDR1 and CDR2 sequences are MNHNS and SASEGT. V gave up 5 bases and J gave up 8 bases; unmatched junction bases: 9.